Below are 13 T cell receptor beta chains sequenced from a single sample in a study of cytomegalovirus exposure and HLA in healthy donors. A multiplex PCR was run with 60 Vbeta primers and 13 Jbeta primers. The data were produced by immunoSEQ multiplex PCR, yet TCRdb's version contains in-frame clones alone and is incomplete. The sample's table shows some 39,000 clones. The sequencing sample was made of PBMCs. These receptors were collected from a woman aged 25 to 39 in good health and CMV-seropositive.

The chain employs TRBV28 and TRBJ2-1; perhaps TRBD2 as D (6 bases). V lost 8 bases and J 9 bases, leaving 20 bases between the germline ends. CDR1 and CDR2 (germline): MDHEN, SYDVKM. The CDR3 has 14 residues. The CDR3 sequence is CASHGRQGLGEQFF. The CDR3 bases are TGTGCCAGCCATGGGAGGCAGGGACTGGGTGAGCAGTTCTTC.

The chain joins TRBV7-2 to TRBJ2-5, with 9 bases matching TRBD1. Trimming removed 7 bases from V and 5 bases from J; junction bases left unmatched: 11. The CDR3 runs to 15 residues. Germline V CDR1 and CDR2: SGHTA, FQGNSA. CDR3 in DNA: TGTGCCAGCACGACACAGGGGGCGATGAGGGAGACCCAGTACTTC. It is translated as CASTTQGAMRETQYF.

The chain combines TRBV4-1 with TRBJ1-1; 10 bases are shared with TRBD1. The V gene end was trimmed by 4 bases and the J gene end by 1 base; junction bases not matched to a gene: 3. The germline gives CDR1 MGHRA, CDR2 YSYEKL. The CDR3 loop spans 15 amino acids. The CDR3 loop reads CASSLRQGANTEAFF. The CDR3, as DNA: TGCGCCAGCAGCCTTCGACAGGGGGCGAACACTGAAGCTTTCTTT.

The chain couples TRBV15 to TRBJ2-7; possible D gene TRBD2, 5 bases. The ends were cut back, 2 bases at V and 3 bases at J, with 11 bases in the middle. CDR1 LNHNV and CDR2 YYDKDF come from the germline V gene (reference sequence). CDR3 length equals 14 residues. CDR3 bases: TGTGCCACCAGCAGATCGGGTCGGGACTACGAGCAGTACTTC. Amino acid sequence: CATSRSGRDYEQYF.

The chain employs TRBV7-9 and TRBJ2-5, with D tentatively TRBD1 (6 bases). CDR3 length equals 16 residues. Germline CDR1 reads SEHNR; CDR2 reads FQNEAQ (reference sequence). Trimming shortened V by 5 bases and J by 4 bases, and 20 bases separated the two germline ends. CDR3 amino acids: CASSPRGRGVLETQYF. The CDR3 DNA follows: TGTGCCAGCAGCCCCCGGGGCAGGGGAGTTTTAGAGACCCAGTACTTC.

This chain links TRBV29-1 with TRBJ1-1; D ambiguous. Germline loops: CDR1 SQVTM, CDR2 ANQGSEA. This CDR3 contains 13 residues. Trimming shortened V by 4 bases and J by 0 bases, and 9 bases separated the two germline ends. The CDR3 nucleotides read TGCAGCGTTGTCCAGTTGTTGAACACTGAAGCTTTCTTT. Its protein is CSVVQLLNTEAFF.

The CDR3 DNA sequence: TGCGCCAGCAGCTGGGAGGGTCCCCGAGGGGAGACCCAGTACTTC. Amino acids: CASSWEGPRGETQYF. The J gene is TRBJ2-5, the V gene TRBV5-1, with 7 positions matching TRBD2. Germline lookup yields CDR1 SGHRS and CDR2 YFSETQ. The CDR3 is 15 residues long. Trimming cost V 3 bases and J 5 bases; bases outside gene matches: 10.

This sequence joins TRBV5-4 and TRBJ2-3; 13 nucleotides align to TRBD2. The V gene end was trimmed by 4 bases and the J gene end by 4 bases; junction bases not matched to a gene: 0. The CDR3 contains 14 residues. Germline assignment: CDR1 SGHNT and CDR2 YYREEE (reference sequence). The CDR3 DNA is TGTGCCAGCAGCACTAGCGGGGGGGCAGATACGCAGTATTTT. Translated, it gives CASSTSGGADTQYF.

The genes are TRBV11-3 and TRBJ1-4; TRBD1 might be the D (5 bases). The V end was cut by 4 bases, the J end by 8 bases, with 26 bases between. Germline values: CDR1 SGHNT, CDR2 YENEEA. The CDR3 length is 18 residues. The CDR3 region has the DNA TGTGCCAGCAGCTCGACCCCACAGGTCGGGGGTTTAAAGGAAAAACTGTTTTTT. Amino acid sequence: CASSSTPQVGGLKEKLFF.

The V and J genes are TRBV5-1 and TRBJ1-4, with TRBD1 as a possible D gene (6 bases). The CDR3 is 16 amino acids. Germline lookup yields CDR1 SGHRS and CDR2 YFSETQ. V shed 3 bases and J shed 7 bases, with 19 bases lying between them. The CDR3 DNA follows: TGCGCCAGCAGCTCCGGAACAGGGTCTGGATCTGAAAAACTGTTTTTT. Residues: CASSSGTGSGSEKLFF.

This sequence joins TRBV13 and TRBJ2-5; D is perhaps TRBD1 (5 bases). This CDR3 spans 16 amino acids. The germline V gene has CDR1 PRHDT and CDR2 FYEKMQ (reference sequence). V was pared by 1 base and J by 5 bases, with 17 bases between. CDR3 sequence: CASSLVAGWLQETQYF. The CDR3 coding sequence is TGTGCCAGCAGCTTAGTGGCAGGGTGGCTGCAGGAGACCCAGTACTTC.

The rearrangement uses TRBV27 and TRBJ1-1, with 8 bases aligning to TRBD1. Germline CDR1 MNHEY, CDR2 SMNVEV (reference sequence). CDR3 size: 15 residues. Trimming at V came to 5 bases and at J to 2 bases, leaving 7 bases not matched to a gene. The DNA for the CDR3 is TGTGCCAGCAGTGCCGGGACAGGATACAACACTGAAGCTTTCTTT. This translates into CASSAGTGYNTEAFF.

The CDR3 here is CASSRGQTNSNQPQHF. The DNA of the CDR3 is TGTGCCAGCAGCCGGGGACAGACTAATAGCAATCAGCCCCAGCATTTT. The gene calls are TRBV7-8 and TRBJ1-5, with 7 nucleotides matching TRBD1. Germline V gene lookup returns CDR1 SGHVS and CDR2 FQNEAQ. V gave up 5 bases and J gave up 0 bases; unmatched junction bases: 7. CDR3 length equals 16 residues.